The entry that follows covers one T cell receptor (beta chain) sequence. Antigen specificity is unknown. Combining a sample-barcoded 5' primer with a J-beta primer mix, a second PCR ran for about 6 to 12 cycles. TCRdb used MiXCR to reprocess the 5' RACE reads, holding one entry per CDR3 protein. The data contain about 640,000 distinct CDR3 sequences, approximately 50% of them singletons. Looked up from germline, CDR1 is ENHRY and CDR2 is SYGVKD. The CDR3 loop spans 15 amino acids. The data were taken from a study of blood T cells in healthy people across ages. As for the study in general: The template switching approach captured approximately one barcoded beta molecule for every two T cells. The study, taken as a whole, reports: Both naive CD4+ cell counts and diversity were greater in long-lived donors than in aged donors.

The chain has TRBV10-3 and TRBJ2-7; no reliable D call. The better agreement between TRBJ2-5 and the DNA end casts doubt on the J call. The TCR comes from a man in his sixties in good health. Sequencing was done on a sample of blood. CDR3 in DNA: TGTGCCATCAGTGAGGCTCAGGCAGCGCCCGAGACCCAGTACTTC. Translating gives CAISEAQAAPETQYF.